This T cell receptor (beta chain) was identified in a study of cytomegalovirus exposure and HLA in healthy donors. Regarding the study as a whole: Cytomegalovirus association was listed for around 170 TCR beta chains. As a later analysis revealed, most CMV-associated TCR beta chains appeared HLA-restricted. Earlier analysis yielded a pattern in which most TCR beta V segments were productive about 87% or about 30% of the time. Most subjects' HLA-A and HLA-B alleles were reportedly predicted from TCR beta sequences.

The PCR contained 60 Vbeta and 13 Jbeta primers. The table came from immunoSEQ multiplex PCR; TCRdb's copy has only in-frame clones and leaves some out. The sample contains roughly 170,000 clones, 82% of which appear only once. With respect to this clone: Its antigen is currently unknown.

The germline CDR1 and CDR2 sequences are MGHRA and YSYEKL. CDR3 length: 15 amino acids. V shed 1 base and J 6 bases; nucleotides not matched to a gene: 4. Specimen: PBMCs. V and J are TRBV4-1 and TRBJ2-2; 8 bases align to TRBD1. The TCR was taken from a male donor in good health and CMV-seronegative. CDR3 sequence: CASSQVQGASGELFF. Here the CDR3 DNA reads TGCGCCAGCAGCCAAGTGCAGGGGGCATCCGGGGAGCTGTTTTTT.